This T cell receptor beta chain came from a study of blood T cell repertoires in COVID-19. Study at large: Material from acute and convalescent COVID-19 was sourced from the United States, Italy and Spain. Sources were T cells, B-cell-depleted T cells, or PBMCs; the material itself was cDNA or gDNA.

Clones were read by immunoSEQ multiplex PCR, and TCRdb kept only the in-frame ones, dropping some. The profile shows under 250,000 clones, approximately 84% of them singletons. The trim removed 4 bases at V and 0 bases at J, leaving 1 base unmatched. Germline lookup yields CDR1 SGHNT and CDR2 YYREEE (reference sequence). The CDR3 consists of 14 residues. The sample comprised peripheral blood. The TCR comes from a woman in her fifties or sixties with active or convalescent COVID-19. The V call is TRBV5-4, the J call TRBJ1-3, with 7 bases identical to TRBD1. CDR3 region: CASSRDSSGNTIYF. The CDR3 DNA sequence: TGTGCCAGCAGCAGGGACAGCTCTGGAAACACCATATATTTT.